These 20 T cell receptor beta chains were sequenced from one sample in a study of identical twins. TCRdb re-called the 5' RACE reads through MiXCR, storing one row per CDR3 protein. Here the sample spans 250,000 or so distinct CDR3 sequences, roughly 12% being singletons. These data also featured in a second study, about yellow fever vaccine responses in identical twins.

Sequenced input: memory (CD45RO+) T cells sorted from blood. All receptors derive from a woman between 18 and 30 years old in good health.

This clonotype was observed at least ten times. The chain links TRBV5-1 to TRBJ2-2; no clear D gene. Germline CDR1 and CDR2: SGHRS and YFSETQ. This CDR3 is 13 amino acids long. The V gene lost 0 bases and the J gene lost 5 bases, with 5 bases spanning the gap. CDR3: CASSLVRTGELFF. Here the CDR3 DNA reads TGCGCCAGCAGCTTGGTACGGACCGGGGAGCTGTTTTTT. Full variable domain (remainder filled in from reference TRBV5-1 and TRBJ2-2): KAGVTQTPRYLIKTRGQQVTLSCSPISGHRSVSWYQQTPGQGLQFLFEYFSETQRNKGNFPGRFSGRQFSNSRSEMNVSTLELGDSALYLCASSLVRTGELFFGEGSRLTVL.

This clonotype was seen many times. The chain recombines TRBV12-3 or TRBV12-4 with TRBJ2-7; D is possibly TRBD2 (5 bases). V gave up 5 bases and J gave up 2 bases, with 10 bases separating them. The CDR3 length is 13 residues. This CDR3 is CASSLIGTYEQYF. The CDR3 coding sequence is TGTGCCAGCAGTCTCATCGGGACCTACGAGCAGTACTTC.

In its sample, this clonotype was seen a few times. The chain links TRBV20-1 to TRBJ2-7, with 7 bases aligning to TRBD2. J gave up 1 base and V 3 bases, and 9 bases lay outside the gene matches. This CDR3 has 15 residues. Germline V gives CDR1 DFQATT, CDR2 SNEGSKA (reference sequence). CDR3 sequence reads: CSASPYTSASYEQYF. The CDR3 DNA reads as TGCAGTGCTAGCCCTTATACTAGCGCGTCCTACGAGCAGTACTTC.

In its sample, this clonotype was seen a few times. V usage is TRBV2 and J usage is TRBJ2-3, with TRBD2 identical over 12 bases. J gave up 6 bases and V 8 bases, and 15 bases lay outside the gene matches. The CDR3 spans 17 residues. The germline V gene has CDR1 SNHLY and CDR2 FYNNEI. CDR3 bases: TGTGCCAGCTTTCCAAGGCCTAGCGGGGGGGCCTACGATACGCAGTATTTT. Amino acids: CASFPRPSGGAYDTQYF.

This clonotype was counted ten times or more. This chain joins TRBV12-3 or TRBV12-4 and TRBJ2-4; D is possibly TRBD1 or TRBD2 (5 bases each). CDR3 length equals 13 residues. Trimming removed 3 bases from V and 13 bases from J, with 16 bases in between. The CDR3 region is CASSLVTGAAQYF. CDR3 bases: TGTGCCAGCAGTTTGGTAACCGGGGCCGCCCAGTACTTC.

In its sample, this clonotype was seen many times. The chain is built from TRBV28 and TRBJ2-5; D might be TRBD2 (5 bases). The germline gives CDR1 MDHEN, CDR2 SYDVKM. The CDR3 spans 11 residues. Trimming removed 6 bases from V and 3 bases from J, with 5 bases in between. The DNA of the CDR3 is TGTGCCAGCAGGCGGGAAGAGACCCAGTACTTC. Protein: CASRREETQYF. The full variable domain, with the rest looked up from reference TRBV28 and TRBJ2-5, is DVKVTQSSRYLVKRTGEKVFLECVQDMDHENMFWYRQDPGLGLRLIYFSYDVKMKEKGDIPEGYSVSREKKERFSLILESASTNQTSMYLCASRREETQYFGPGTRLLVL.

This clonotype was detected only a few times. The V and J genes are TRBV12-3 or TRBV12-4 and TRBJ1-5; D is undetermined. With 3 bases removed from V and 0 bases from J, the gap between germline ends came to 21 bases. The CDR3 is 19 residues long. The CDR3 is CASSFLRLPRGYSNQPQHF. CDR3 nucleotide sequence: TGTGCCAGCAGTTTTTTACGGCTTCCTCGCGGTTATAGCAATCAGCCCCAGCATTTT.

The V gene is TRBV12-3 or TRBV12-4, the J gene TRBJ2-7; D perhaps matches TRBD2 (7 bases). Trimming took off 6 bases at V and 4 bases at J, with 16 bases between the two ends. CDR3 size: 14 residues. This chain's CDR3 is CASSILGGAYEQYF. CDR3 DNA sequence: TGTGCCAGCAGCATCCTTGGGGGGGCTTACGAGCAGTACTTC.

This clonotype came up many times. It may be a read error: a sequence one base away is much more abundant. The V gene is TRBV7-8, the J gene TRBJ1-6; no clear D gene. From germline, CDR1 is SGHVS and CDR2 FQNEAQ. Trimming took off 1 base at V and 7 bases at J, with 5 bases between the two ends. The CDR3 extends over 13 amino acids. The CDR3 DNA is TGTGCCAGCAGCTTAGAGAGGAATTCACCCCTCCACTTT. Residues: CASSLERNSPLHF.

In the case of this clonotype: The junction departs from the called germline gene at one end, perhaps through a read error. V and J are TRBV12-3 or TRBV12-4 and TRBJ2-5, with D maybe TRBD1 (6 bases). The CDR3 totals 15 residues. The CDR3, as DNA: TGTGCCAGCACGGGATCCGCCAAAAGGACAGAGACCCAGCACTTC. Protein: CASTGSAKRTETQHF.

CDR3 residues: CASSRLAGGSDEQFF. DNA of the CDR3: TGTGCCAGCAGCAGACTAGCGGGAGGGAGCGATGAGCAGTTCTTC. The rearrangement links TRBV9 to TRBJ2-1; the match to TRBD2 covers 14 bases. The germline V gene has CDR1 SGDLS and CDR2 YYNGEE. The J segment lost 8 bases and the V segment lost 4 bases, leaving 5 bases of the junction unmatched. The CDR3 sequence is 15 residues long.

This clonotype has only a few counts. J is TRBJ1-5 and V is TRBV12-3 or TRBV12-4, with D possibly matching TRBD1 (5 bases). CDR3 size: 20 residues. The ends were cut back, 1 base at V and 1 base at J, with 23 bases in the middle. The CDR3 is CASSLERGAGRDRSNQPQHF. The CDR3 coding sequence is TGTGCCAGCAGTTTAGAAAGAGGGGCGGGAAGGGATAGGAGCAATCAGCCCCAGCATTTT.

This clonotype was seen more than once but under ten times. The J gene is TRBJ2-7, the V gene TRBV18, with 7 bases lining up with TRBD1. This CDR3 is 13 amino acids long. CDR1 and CDR2 from the germline V gene are KGHSH and LQKENI. The trim removed 1 base at V and 5 bases at J, leaving 2 bases unmatched. CDR3 DNA: TGTGCCAGCTCACCACGGGACAGCCACGAGCAGTACTTC. It is translated as CASSPRDSHEQYF.

CDR3 DNA sequence: TGTGCCAGCTCACCCAGTTCAGCGGTAACTAATGAAAAACTGTTTTTT. It encodes CASSPSSAVTNEKLFF. The chain has TRBV18 and TRBJ1-4; D is undetermined. V was cut by 3 bases and J by 1 base, with 12 bases left in between. The V gene's germline CDR1 is KGHSH and CDR2 LQKENI. There are 16 residues in the CDR3.

This clonotype has a count of ten or more. The chain combines TRBV23-1 with TRBJ1-6; 7 bases match TRBD1. TRBV23-1 is placed among ORFs of uncertain function. J gave up 5 bases and V 2 bases, and 3 bases lay outside the gene matches. There are 15 residues in the CDR3. The CDR3 reads CASSQPGQHNSPLHF. The DNA for the CDR3 is TGCGCCAGCAGTCAACCGGGACAGCATAATTCACCCCTCCACTTT.

The table lists this clonotype with a few counts. V and J are TRBV10-2 and TRBJ2-2, with D unclear. CDR3 length: 15 residues. The germline V gene encodes CDR1 WSHSY and CDR2 SAAADI. V was cut by 6 bases and J by 2 bases, with 13 bases left in between. In nucleotides, the CDR3 is TGCGCCAGCAGGTTGGGGAACACTAACACCGGGGAGCTGTTTTTT. This codes for CASRLGNTNTGELFF.

This clonotype was found a few times. The gene calls are TRBV5-6 and TRBJ1-1, with a tentative D call TRBD1 (5 bases). Germline CDR1 and CDR2: SGHDT and YYEEEE. The CDR3 contains 16 residues. The germline V and J ends were trimmed by 2 bases and 4 bases, with 18 bases remaining between them. This CDR3 is CASSFDSGQPGTEAFF. In DNA form, the CDR3 reads TGTGCCAGCAGCTTCGACAGCGGTCAGCCGGGCACTGAAGCTTTCTTT.

The rearrangement links TRBV6-1 to TRBJ2-1; 13 bases are shared with TRBD2. The CDR3 is made up of 15 amino acids. Germline loops: CDR1 MNHNS, CDR2 SASEGT. The junction had 9 bases not matched to a gene; V was cut back by 8 bases and J by 8 bases. CDR3 DNA: TGTGCCAGCGAAATAGGACTAGCGGGGGTCTATGAGCAGTTCTTC. It codes for CASEIGLAGVYEQFF.

This clonotype has at least ten counts. V is TRBV3-1 and J is TRBJ2-1; 7 bases map to TRBD2. J lost 10 bases, V lost 4 bases, and 4 bases had no gene match. CDR1 LGHDT and CDR2 YNNKEL come from the germline V gene (reference sequence). The CDR3 extends over 12 amino acids. Here the CDR3 reads CASSLMGGEQFF. Here the CDR3 DNA reads TGTGCCAGCAGCCTGATGGGGGGGGAGCAGTTCTTC.

V usage is TRBV5-1 and J usage is TRBJ2-2; D remains ambiguous. V was cut by 7 bases and J by 4 bases, with 14 bases left in between. The CDR3 length is 14 residues. CDR1 is SGHRS and CDR2 is YFSETQ in the germline V gene. CDR3: CASFPSGTTGELFF. CDR3 nucleotide sequence: TGCGCCAGCTTCCCCTCAGGAACCACCGGGGAGCTGTTTTTT.